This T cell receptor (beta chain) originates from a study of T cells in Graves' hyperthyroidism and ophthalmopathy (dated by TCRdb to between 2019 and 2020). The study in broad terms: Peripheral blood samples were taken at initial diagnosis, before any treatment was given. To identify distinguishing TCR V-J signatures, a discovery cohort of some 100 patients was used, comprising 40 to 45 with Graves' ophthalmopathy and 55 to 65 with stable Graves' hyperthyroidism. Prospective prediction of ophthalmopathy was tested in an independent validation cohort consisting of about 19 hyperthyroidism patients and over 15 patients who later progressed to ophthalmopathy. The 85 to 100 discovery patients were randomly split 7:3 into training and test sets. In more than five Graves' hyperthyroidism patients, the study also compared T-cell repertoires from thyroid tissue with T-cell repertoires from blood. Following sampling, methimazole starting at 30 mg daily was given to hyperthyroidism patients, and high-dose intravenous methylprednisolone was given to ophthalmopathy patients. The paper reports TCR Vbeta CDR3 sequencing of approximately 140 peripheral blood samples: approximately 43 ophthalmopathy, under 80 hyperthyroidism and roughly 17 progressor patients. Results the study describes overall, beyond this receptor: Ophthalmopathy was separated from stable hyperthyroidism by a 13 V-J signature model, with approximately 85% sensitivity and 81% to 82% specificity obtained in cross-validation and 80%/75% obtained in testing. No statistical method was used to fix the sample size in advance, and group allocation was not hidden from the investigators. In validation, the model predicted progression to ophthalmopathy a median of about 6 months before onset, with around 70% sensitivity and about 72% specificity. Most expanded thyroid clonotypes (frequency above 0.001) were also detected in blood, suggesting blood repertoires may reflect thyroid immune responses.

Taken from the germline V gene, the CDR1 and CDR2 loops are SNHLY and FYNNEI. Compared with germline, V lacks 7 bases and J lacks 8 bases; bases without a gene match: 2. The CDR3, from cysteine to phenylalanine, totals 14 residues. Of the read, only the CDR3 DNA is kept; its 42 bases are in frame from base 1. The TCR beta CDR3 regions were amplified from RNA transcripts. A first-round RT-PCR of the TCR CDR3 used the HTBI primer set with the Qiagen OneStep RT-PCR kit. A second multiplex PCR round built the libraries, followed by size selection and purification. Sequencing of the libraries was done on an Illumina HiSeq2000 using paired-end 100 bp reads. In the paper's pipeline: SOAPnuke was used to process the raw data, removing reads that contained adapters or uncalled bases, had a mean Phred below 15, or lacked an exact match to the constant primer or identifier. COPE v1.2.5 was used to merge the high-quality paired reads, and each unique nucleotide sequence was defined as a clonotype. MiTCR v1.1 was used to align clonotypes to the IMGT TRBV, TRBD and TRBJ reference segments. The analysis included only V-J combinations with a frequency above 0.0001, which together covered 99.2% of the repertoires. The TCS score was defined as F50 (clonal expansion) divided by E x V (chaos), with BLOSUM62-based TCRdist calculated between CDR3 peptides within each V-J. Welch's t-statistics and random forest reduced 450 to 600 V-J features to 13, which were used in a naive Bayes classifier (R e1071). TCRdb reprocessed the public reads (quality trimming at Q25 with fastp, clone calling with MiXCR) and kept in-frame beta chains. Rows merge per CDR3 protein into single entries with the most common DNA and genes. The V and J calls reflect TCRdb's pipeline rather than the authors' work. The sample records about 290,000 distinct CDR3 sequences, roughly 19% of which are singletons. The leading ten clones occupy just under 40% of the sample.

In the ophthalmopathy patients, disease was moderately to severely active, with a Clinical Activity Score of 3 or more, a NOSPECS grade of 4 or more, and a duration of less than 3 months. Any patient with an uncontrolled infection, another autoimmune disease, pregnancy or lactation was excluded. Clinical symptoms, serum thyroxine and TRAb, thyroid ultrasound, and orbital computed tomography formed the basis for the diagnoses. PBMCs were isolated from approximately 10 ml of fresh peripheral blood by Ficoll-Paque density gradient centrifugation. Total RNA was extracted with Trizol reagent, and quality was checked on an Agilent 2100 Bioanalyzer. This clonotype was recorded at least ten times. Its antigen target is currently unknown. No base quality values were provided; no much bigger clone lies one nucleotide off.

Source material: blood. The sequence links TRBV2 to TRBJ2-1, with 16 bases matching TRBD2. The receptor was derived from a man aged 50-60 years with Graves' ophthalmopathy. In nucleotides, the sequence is TGTGCCAGCATGGGGACTAGCGGGGGGGATGAGCAGTTCTTC. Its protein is CASMGTSGGDEQFF.